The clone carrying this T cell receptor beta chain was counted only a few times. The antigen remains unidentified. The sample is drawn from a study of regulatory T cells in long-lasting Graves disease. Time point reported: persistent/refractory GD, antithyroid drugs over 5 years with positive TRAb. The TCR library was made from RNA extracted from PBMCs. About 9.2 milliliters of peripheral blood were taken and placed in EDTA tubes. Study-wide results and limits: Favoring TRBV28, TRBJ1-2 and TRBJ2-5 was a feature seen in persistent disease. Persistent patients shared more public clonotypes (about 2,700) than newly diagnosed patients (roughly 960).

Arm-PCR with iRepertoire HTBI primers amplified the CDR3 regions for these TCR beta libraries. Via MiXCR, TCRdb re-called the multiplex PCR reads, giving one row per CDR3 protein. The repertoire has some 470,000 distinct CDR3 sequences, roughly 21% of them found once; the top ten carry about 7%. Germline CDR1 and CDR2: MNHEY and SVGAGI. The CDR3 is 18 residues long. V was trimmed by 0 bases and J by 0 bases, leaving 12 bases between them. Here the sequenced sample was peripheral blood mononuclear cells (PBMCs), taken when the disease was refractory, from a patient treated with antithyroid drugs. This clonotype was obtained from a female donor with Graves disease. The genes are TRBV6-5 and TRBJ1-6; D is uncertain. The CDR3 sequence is CASSYSQVPSSYNSPLHF. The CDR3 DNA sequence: TGTGCCAGCAGTTACTCGCAGGTCCCGAGCTCCTATAATTCACCCCTCCACTTT.